The clone carrying this TCR beta chain was detected only once. The source of the sample is a study of OX40 agonist ivuxolimab in advanced cancers. The V and J ends lost 4 bases and 5 bases respectively, with 14 bases between them. The germline gives CDR1 SGHVS, CDR2 FQNEAQ. The CDR3 consists of 14 residues. TCRdb keeps only in-frame clones here, not all; method: immunoSEQ multiplex PCR. This repertoire shows 26,000 or so clones, approximately 85% found once; its top ten account for 20% to 30%. Sequencing used CD4+ or CD8+ T cells sorted from blood, obtained in a trial of the OX40 agonist ivuxolimab. The rearrangement joins TRBV7-8 to TRBJ2-5, with D perhaps given as TRBD1 or TRBD2 (5 bases each). The sequence derives from an adult with an advanced solid tumor such as melanoma, head and neck, liver or kidney cancer. The CDR3 nucleotides are TGTGCCAGCAGCTACTCGGGACCGAGGGAGACCCAGTACTTC. This translates into CASSYSGPRETQYF.